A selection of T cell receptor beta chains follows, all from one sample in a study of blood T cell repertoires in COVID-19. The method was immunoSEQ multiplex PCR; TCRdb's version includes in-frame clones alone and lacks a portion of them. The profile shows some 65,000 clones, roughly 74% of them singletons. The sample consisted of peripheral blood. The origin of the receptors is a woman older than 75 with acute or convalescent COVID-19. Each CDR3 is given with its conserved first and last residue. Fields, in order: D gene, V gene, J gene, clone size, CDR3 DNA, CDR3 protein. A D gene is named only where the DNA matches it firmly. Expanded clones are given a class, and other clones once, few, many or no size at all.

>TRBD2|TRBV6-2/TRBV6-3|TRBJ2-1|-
TGTGCCAGCAGCCCCAGACTAGCGGTAACCAATGAGCAGTTCTTC
CASSPRLAVTNEQFF
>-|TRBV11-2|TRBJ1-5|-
TGTGCCAGCAGCGTACAGGGTCTAGCAAATCAGCCCCAGCATTTT
CASSVQGLANQPQHF
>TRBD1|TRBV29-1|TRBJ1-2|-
TGCAGCGTTGTGGACAGGGATTCGGTCGGGGGCTACACCTTC
CSVVDRDSVGGYTF
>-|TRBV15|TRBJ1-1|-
TGTGCCACCAGCAGAGATCTGCCCAGGAGGGGCGCTGAAGCTTTCTTT
CATSRDLPRRGAEAFF
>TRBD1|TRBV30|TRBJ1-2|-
TGTGCCTGGAGCCAGGGGGACTATGGCTACACCTTC
CAWSQGDYGYTF
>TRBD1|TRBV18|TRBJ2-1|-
TGTGCCAGCTCACCCTCATCAGGGGGCATGAGTAATGAGCAGTTCTTC
CASSPSSGGMSNEQFF
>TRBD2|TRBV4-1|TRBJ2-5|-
TGCGCCAGCAGCCAATCAACTAGCGGGAGACGAGAGACCCAGTACTTC
CASSQSTSGRRETQYF
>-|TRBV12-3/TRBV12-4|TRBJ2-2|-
TGTGCCAGCAAACTAGTTAACACCGGGGAGCTGTTTTTT
CASKLVNTGELFF
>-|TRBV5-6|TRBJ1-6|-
TGTGCCAGCAGCTTTTTCTTACGCCGAGGTTCACCCCTCCACTTT
CASSFFLRRGSPLHF
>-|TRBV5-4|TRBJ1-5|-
TGTGCCAGCAGCTTGTATGGGCCCGGAACTGATCAGCCCCAGCATTTT
CASSLYGPGTDQPQHF
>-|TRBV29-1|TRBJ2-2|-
TGCAGCGGGATGACTAGTGCTACGAACACCGGGGAGCTGTTTTTT
CSGMTSATNTGELFF
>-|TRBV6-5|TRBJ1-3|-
TGTGCCAGCAGTCAAACTGGACAGTCCGGAAACACCATATATTTT
CASSQTGQSGNTIYF
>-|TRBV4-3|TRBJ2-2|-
TGCGCCAGCAGCCACCCGGGACTTCCGAACACCGGGGAGCTGTTTTTT
CASSHPGLPNTGELFF
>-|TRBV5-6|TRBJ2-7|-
TGTGCCAGCAGCTTGGGGCCGAGGGACGAGCAGTACTTC
CASSLGPRDEQYF
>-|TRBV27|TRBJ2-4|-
TGTGCCAGCAGTTTAGCGGACGGAGGTAAAAACATTCAGTACTTC
CASSLADGGKNIQYF
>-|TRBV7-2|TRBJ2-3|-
TGTGCCAGCAGCGCCAGGCCTAGCACAGATACGCAGTATTTT
CASSARPSTDTQYF
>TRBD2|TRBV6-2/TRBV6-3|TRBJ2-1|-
TGTGCCAGCAGCATGACTAGCGGGGTATACAATGAGCAGTTCTTC
CASSMTSGVYNEQFF
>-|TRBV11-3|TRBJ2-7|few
TGTGCCAGCAGCTTAGATGCGGTTTCCGGTTACGAGCAGTACTTC
CASSLDAVSGYEQYF
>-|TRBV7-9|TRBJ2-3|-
TGTGCCGGGGAGGGCACAGATACGCAGTATTTT
CAGEGTDTQYF
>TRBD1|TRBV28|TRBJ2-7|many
TGTGCCAGCAGTTTGGTTCGGACAGGGAGGAGCGAGCAGTACTTC
CASSLVRTGRSEQYF
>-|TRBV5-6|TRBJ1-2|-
TGTGCCAGCAGCTCCCAGGATTACACTAACTATGGCTACACCTTC
CASSSQDYTNYGYTF
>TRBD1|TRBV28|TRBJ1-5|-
TGTGCCAGCCTGGGGGAAGGGGGCTGGCAGCCCCAGCATTTT
CASLGEGGWQPQHF
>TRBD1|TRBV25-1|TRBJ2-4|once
TGTGCCAGCATTAGACAGGGGGCCAAAAACATTCAGTACTTC
CASIRQGAKNIQYF
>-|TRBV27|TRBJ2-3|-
TGTGCCAGCAGTTTAGGAGCGGGCGATACGCAGTATTTT
CASSLGAGDTQYF
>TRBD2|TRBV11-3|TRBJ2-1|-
TGTGCCAGCAGCTTAGCGGGAGGCTATGAGCAGTTCTTC
CASSLAGGYEQFF
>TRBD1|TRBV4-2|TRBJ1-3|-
TGTGCCAGCAGCCAAGATAGGTGGTCGGACAGGGATAGCTCTGGAAACACCATATATTTT
CASSQDRWSDRDSSGNTIYF
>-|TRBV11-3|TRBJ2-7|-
TGTGCCAGCAGCCGAGCTTCCTACGAGCAGTACTTC
CASSRASYEQYF
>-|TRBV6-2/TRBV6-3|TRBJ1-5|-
TGTGCCAGCAGTTACGACAGCGGCAATCAGCCCCAGCATTTT
CASSYDSGNQPQHF
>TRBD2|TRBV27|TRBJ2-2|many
TGTGCCAGCAGGGTTAGCGGGGTCCGCACCGGGGAGCTGTTTTTT
CASRVSGVRTGELFF
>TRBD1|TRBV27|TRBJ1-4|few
TGTGCCAGCAAACTAATGGACAGGGTGGCTAATGAAAAACTGTTTTTT
CASKLMDRVANEKLFF
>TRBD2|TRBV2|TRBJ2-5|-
TGTGCCGACAAACTAGCGTACGGCCAAGAGACCCAGTACTTC
CADKLAYGQETQYF
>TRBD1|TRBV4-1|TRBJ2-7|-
TGCGCCAGCAGCCAAGGGAGGGTGACAGGGGGTCTCTACGAGCAGTACTTC
CASSQGRVTGGLYEQYF
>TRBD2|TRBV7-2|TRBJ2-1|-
TGTGCCAGCAGTTTAGCGGGAGGGCCTAATGAGCAGTTCTTC
CASSLAGGPNEQFF
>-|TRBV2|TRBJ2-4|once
TGTGCCAGCAGTGAGCAGGGGGGAGCCAAAAACATTCAGTACTTC
CASSEQGGAKNIQYF
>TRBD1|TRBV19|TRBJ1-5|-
TGTGCCACCCGACAGGGGATTGGGAATCAGCCCCAGCATTTT
CATRQGIGNQPQHF
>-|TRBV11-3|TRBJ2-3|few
TGTGCCAGCAGCTTAGATCAAGATACGCAGTATTTT
CASSLDQDTQYF
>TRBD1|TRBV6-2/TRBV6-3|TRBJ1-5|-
TGTGCCAGCAGTTACACCGGGACAGGGCTGGGACAGCCCCAGCATTTT
CASSYTGTGLGQPQHF
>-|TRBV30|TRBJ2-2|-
TGTGCCTGGAGTGGGGACAACCAGAACACCGGGGAGCTGTTTTTT
CAWSGDNQNTGELFF
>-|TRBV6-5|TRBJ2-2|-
TGTGCCAGCAAAGTTAGCGGAAAGGACGGGGAGCTGTTTTTT
CASKVSGKDGELFF
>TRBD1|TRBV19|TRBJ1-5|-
TGTGCCAGCACTAGACAGGGCCTAAGCAATCAGCCCCAGCATTTT
CASTRQGLSNQPQHF
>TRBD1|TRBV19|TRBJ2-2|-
TGTGCCAGTAGGGGGACAGGGTGGAACGGGGAGCTGTTTTTT
CASRGTGWNGELFF
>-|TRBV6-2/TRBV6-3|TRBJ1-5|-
TGTGCCAGCAGTTACTCATGGAAGGGAGCTAGCAATCAGCCCCAGCATTTT
CASSYSWKGASNQPQHF
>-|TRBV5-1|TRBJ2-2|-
TGCGCCAGCAGCTTGGAGCCGGTGGCCGGGGAGCTGTTTTTT
CASSLEPVAGELFF
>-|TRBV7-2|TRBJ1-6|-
TGTGCCAGCAGCTTATTCCGGGATTCACCCCTCCACTTT
CASSLFRDSPLHF
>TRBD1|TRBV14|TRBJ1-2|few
TGTGCCAGCAGCCGGGACTCGACAGGGACCTATGGCTACACCTTC
CASSRDSTGTYGYTF
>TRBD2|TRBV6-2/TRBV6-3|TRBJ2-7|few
TGTGCCAGCAGCCTAAGCGGGAGGGCAACCTACGAGCAGTACTTC
CASSLSGRATYEQYF
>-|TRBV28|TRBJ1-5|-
TGTGCCAGCATAAGTGTGGCAGGACTTAGCAATCAGCCCCAGCATTTT
CASISVAGLSNQPQHF
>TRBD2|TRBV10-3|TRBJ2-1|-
TGTGCCACAGGGAGCGGGACGGAGATTTATGAGCAGTTCTTC
CATGSGTEIYEQFF
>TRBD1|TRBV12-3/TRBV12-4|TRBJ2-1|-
TGTGCCAGCAGATCGGACAGGGAGCAGTTCTTC
CASRSDREQFF
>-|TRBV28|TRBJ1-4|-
TGTGCCAGCAGCCCCCCCACCCGGAGTAATGAAAAACTGTTTTTT
CASSPPTRSNEKLFF
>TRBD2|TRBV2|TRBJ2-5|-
TGTGCCAGCAGTACCCGAGGGAGAGCGGGACAAGAGACCCAGTACTTC
CASSTRGRAGQETQYF
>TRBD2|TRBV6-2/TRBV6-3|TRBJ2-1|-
TGTGCCAGCAGTTACCGCCCCGGGGGGAGGGATGAGCAGTTCTTC
CASSYRPGGRDEQFF
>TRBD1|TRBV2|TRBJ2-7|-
TGTGCCAGCAGTGCCTACGGGACAGGGGCCTACGAGCAGTACTTC
CASSAYGTGAYEQYF